The rows below give T cell receptor beta chains drawn from one sample of a study of blood T cell repertoires in COVID-19. Using immunoSEQ multiplex PCR, the repertoire was profiled, and TCRdb retains in-frame clones only, with some absent. The sample lists 70,000 to 90,000 clones, almost 85% occurring once. The sample comprised peripheral blood. These receptors were obtained from a woman older than 75 with acute or convalescent COVID-19. Both conserved end residues are part of each CDR3. A D gene is named only where the DNA matches it firmly. Expanded clones are given a class, and other clones once, few, many or no size at all.

abundance | d_gene | j_gene | v_gene | CDR3aa | CDR3nt
- | - | TRBJ1-1 | TRBV5-1 | CASSLDSYTEAFF | TGCGCCAGCAGCTTGGACAGTTACACTGAAGCTTTCTTT
few | - | TRBJ2-2 | TRBV6-5 | CASRVTRVNTGELFF | TGTGCCAGCAGGGTTACTAGAGTAAACACCGGGGAGCTGTTTTTT
- | TRBD2 | TRBJ2-3 | TRBV9 | CASSVGLAGLTDTQYF | TGTGCCAGCAGCGTCGGGCTAGCGGGCCTCACAGATACGCAGTATTTT
- | - | TRBJ1-3 | TRBV5-1 | CASSLEGVRNTIYF | TGCGCCAGCAGCTTGGAGGGGGTTCGAAACACCATATATTTT
once | - | TRBJ2-1 | TRBV3-1/TRBV3-2 | CASSQVVGGGSYNEQFF | TGTGCCAGCAGCCAAGTGGTGGGAGGGGGCTCCTACAATGAGCAGTTCTTC
- | - | TRBJ2-3 | TRBV27 | CASRPHILNSGPSTDTQYF | TGTGCCAGCAGACCCCATATCCTCAATAGCGGCCCTAGCACAGATACGCAGTATTTT
- | - | TRBJ1-2 | TRBV11-2 | CASSLGDTNGYTF | TGTGCCAGCAGCTTAGGGGACACCAATGGCTACACCTTC
once | - | TRBJ2-5 | TRBV6-5 | CASSQYTGFGETQYF | TGTGCCAGCAGTCAGTATACAGGGTTTGGGGAGACCCAGTACTTC
- | TRBD1 | TRBJ1-4 | TRBV3-1/TRBV3-2 | CASSDSRTGAEKLFF | TGTGCCAGCAGCGACAGCCGGACAGGGGCTGAAAAACTGTTTTTT
- | TRBD2 | TRBJ2-3 | TRBV2 | CASRYDLAGGADTQYF | TGTGCCAGCCGGTACGACTTAGCGGGGGGCGCAGATACGCAGTATTTT
- | - | TRBJ1-6 | TRBV5-1 | CASSLDDRNSPLHF | TGCGCCAGCAGCTTGGACGACAGGAATTCACCCCTCCACTTT
once | - | TRBJ1-5 | TRBV18 | CASSPGRSINQPQHF | TGTGCCAGCTCACCGGGCAGGTCGATCAATCAGCCCCAGCATTTT
once | TRBD2 | TRBJ2-1 | TRBV10-2 | CASRLQRGPYNEQFF | TGCGCCAGCAGACTACAGCGGGGGCCTTACAATGAGCAGTTCTTC
- | - | TRBJ1-4 | TRBV19 | CASSIYSRGEKLFF | TGTGCCAGTAGTATCTATTCAAGGGGTGAAAAACTGTTTTTT
- | - | TRBJ2-3 | TRBV3-1/TRBV3-2 | CASSPLSGTDTQYF | TGTGCCAGCAGCCCCTTAAGCGGCACAGATACGCAGTATTTT
- | - | TRBJ1-2 | TRBV27 | CASSLSSDRSNYGYTF | TGTGCCAGCAGTTTATCCTCGGACAGATCTAACTATGGCTACACCTTC
- | - | TRBJ2-5 | TRBV9 | CASSVVTGIQETQYF | TGTGCCAGCAGCGTAGTCACAGGGATCCAAGAGACCCAGTACTTC
once | - | TRBJ2-1 | TRBV1 | CTSSRGGRADNEQFF | TGCACCAGCAGCCGGGGCGGGAGGGCCGACAATGAGCAGTTCTTC
few | TRBD1 | TRBJ1-6 | TRBV6-5 | CASSNRGRRNSPLHF | TGTGCCAGCAGCAACAGGGGGCGCAGAAATTCACCCCTCCACTTT
- | - | TRBJ1-3 | TRBV5-1 | CASSLESGRGNTIYF | TGCGCCAGCAGCTTGGAATCAGGGAGGGGAAACACCATATATTTT
- | - | TRBJ2-5 | TRBV28 | CASSRTGPSGPSRNQYF | TGTGCCAGCAGTCGCACGGGACCCAGCGGGCCAAGTCGGAACCAGTACTTC
- | - | TRBJ2-7 | TRBV5-1 | CASMRDRTGFYEQYF | TGCGCCAGCATGCGAGACAGGACGGGCTTCTACGAGCAGTACTTC
- | - | TRBJ2-3 | TRBV19 | CASSIGIRGVNTQYF | TGTGCCAGTAGTATAGGAATCAGGGGAGTAAATACGCAGTATTTT
- | - | TRBJ2-5 | TRBV11-2 | CASSLEGGNQETQYF | TGTGCCAGCAGCTTAGAAGGGGGAAACCAAGAGACCCAGTACTTC
- | - | TRBJ2-2 | TRBV19 | CATSQGGAGELFF | TGTGCCACTTCCCAGGGCGGAGCCGGGGAGCTGTTTTTT
few | TRBD2 | TRBJ2-5 | TRBV5-1 | CASSLAAGGETQYF | TGCGCCAGCAGCTTGGCCGCGGGGGGTGAGACCCAGTACTTC
- | TRBD2 | TRBJ2-2 | TRBV7-9 | CASSGSGRANTGELFF | TGTGCCAGCAGCGGAAGCGGGAGGGCCAACACCGGGGAGCTGTTTTTT
few | TRBD1 | TRBJ2-7 | TRBV20-1 | CSAGQGNEQYF | TGCAGTGCTGGACAGGGGAACGAGCAGTACTTC
- | - | TRBJ2-3 | TRBV2 | CASSRTASTDTQYF | TGTGCCAGCAGTCGGACAGCTAGCACAGATACGCAGTATTTT
- | - | TRBJ2-3 | TRBV4-2 | CASSQDGGSGTTDTQYF | TGTGCCAGCAGCCAAGATGGTGGTAGCGGAACCACAGATACGCAGTATTTT
- | - | TRBJ1-3 | TRBV6-1 | CASSEALGRSGNTIYF | TGTGCCAGCAGTGAAGCGCTTGGCAGGTCTGGAAACACCATATATTTT
- | TRBD2 | TRBJ2-1 | TRBV4-1 | CASSLSSGTYNEQFF | TGCGCCAGCAGCTTATCTAGCGGGACTTACAATGAGCAGTTCTTC
- | - | TRBJ2-3 | TRBV4-1 | CASSQDRTAIDTQYF | TGCGCCAGCAGCCAAGATAGGACAGCCATCGATACGCAGTATTTT
- | - | TRBJ1-2 | TRBV10-3 | CAISESRVAGADGYTF | TGTGCCATCAGTGAGTCGAGGGTAGCGGGGGCGGATGGCTACACCTTC
once | - | TRBJ2-2 | TRBV5-1 | CASRKGDLANTGELFF | TGCGCCAGCAGGAAAGGGGATTTGGCCAACACCGGGGAGCTGTTTTTT
- | - | TRBJ1-5 | TRBV9 | CASSAAVDQPQHF | TGTGCCAGCAGCGCAGCGGTAGATCAGCCCCAGCATTTT
- | TRBD1 | TRBJ2-5 | TRBV28 | CASSPADRAGETQYF | TGTGCCAGCAGTCCCGCGGACAGGGCGGGGGAGACCCAGTACTTC
- | - | TRBJ1-4 | TRBV11-2 | CASSLAWTATNEKLFF | TGTGCCAGCAGCTTAGCATGGACAGCAACTAATGAAAAACTGTTTTTT
- | - | TRBJ1-1 | TRBV5-1 | CASSGGTGYLNTEAFF | TGCGCCAGCAGCGGCGGGACGGGCTACCTGAACACTGAAGCTTTCTTT
- | - | TRBJ2-2 | TRBV6-1 | CASSDRNTGELFF | TGTGCCAGCAGTGATCGGAACACCGGGGAGCTGTTTTTT
- | TRBD1 | TRBJ1-5 | TRBV28 | CAIGTGTGGPQPQHF | TGTGCCATAGGAACCGGGACAGGGGGGCCTCAGCCCCAGCATTTT
once | - | TRBJ2-6 | TRBV18 | CASSPRYSTDQYSGANVLTF | TGTGCCAGCTCACCAAGGTATTCGACAGACCAATACTCTGGGGCCAACGTCCTGACTTTC
- | - | TRBJ2-5 | TRBV6-5 | CASRGLGETQYF | TGTGCCAGCCGGGGACTCGGAGAGACCCAGTACTTC
once | TRBD1 | TRBJ1-4 | TRBV5-4 | CASSSGQLNEKLFF | TGTGCCAGCAGTTCGGGACAGCTTAATGAAAAACTGTTTTTT
once | TRBD2 | TRBJ2-3 | TRBV27 | CASSLQGSGGAGDTQYF | TGTGCCAGCAGTTTACAAGGAAGCGGGGGGGCCGGAGATACGCAGTATTTT
- | - | TRBJ2-2 | TRBV6-1 | CASSEVGRGGELFF | TGTGCCAGCAGTGAGGTGGGGCGCGGCGGGGAGCTGTTTTTT
once | - | TRBJ1-1 | TRBV7-9 | CASSPTGKVSEAFF | TGTGCCAGCAGCCCGACAGGAAAAGTCTCTGAAGCTTTCTTT
- | TRBD1 | TRBJ1-5 | TRBV24-1 | CATSDGMRGPDQPQHF | TGTGCCACCAGTGATGGGATGAGGGGGCCCGATCAGCCCCAGCATTTT
- | TRBD2 | TRBJ2-1 | TRBV6-1 | CASSEGAGGPGEQFF | TGTGCCAGCAGTGAAGGAGCGGGAGGGCCCGGTGAGCAGTTCTTC
few | - | TRBJ1-6 | TRBV19 | CASNPRDGSPLHF | TGTGCCAGTAATCCCAGGGATGGTTCACCCCTCCACTTT
- | - | TRBJ2-7 | TRBV28 | CASSLLLYQTYEQYF | TGTGCCAGCAGTTTATTACTTTACCAGACTTACGAGCAGTACTTC
- | TRBD1 | TRBJ2-7 | TRBV5-1 | CASSFRDRGYEQYF | TGCGCCAGCAGCTTCCGGGACAGGGGCTACGAGCAGTACTTC